The 16 T cell receptor beta chains below come from one sample, sequenced in a study of regulatory T cells in long-lasting Graves disease. Sample time point: newly diagnosed GD, antithyroid drugs for less than 3 months. PBMC RNA was the source of the TCR library. To make TCR beta libraries, researchers used iRepertoire HTBI primers and Arm-PCR of CDR3 regions. One entry per CDR3 protein, called by TCRdb with MiXCR from the multiplex PCR reads. The data contain more than 450,000 distinct CDR3 sequences, around 11% of them seen just once; the ten biggest clones take up roughly 8.2%. These same records also appear under a second study, on T cells in Graves' hyperthyroidism and ophthalmopathy.

The sequenced sample was peripheral blood mononuclear cells (PBMCs), obtained at new diagnosis, from a patient treated with antithyroid drugs. The receptors stem from a young woman with Graves disease.

The genes are TRBV7-6 and TRBJ2-3; 10 nucleotides agree with TRBD1. The CDR3 runs 15 residues. The trim removed 5 bases at V and 2 bases at J, leaving 4 bases unmatched. The germline V gene encodes CDR1 SGHVS and CDR2 FNYEAQ. CDR3 amino acids: CASSMTGGPTDTQYF. The DNA for the CDR3 is TGTGCCAGCAGCATGACAGGGGGCCCCACAGATACGCAGTATTTT.

This clonotype occurred a few times. One end of the junction does not line up with germline, which may come from a read error. V is TRBV7-2 and J is TRBJ1-2; the match to TRBD1 covers 8 bases. Germline-derived CDR1 and CDR2 are SGHTA and FQGNSA. The length of the CDR3 is 16 residues. CDR3 nucleotide sequence: TGTGCCAGCAGCTCGAAATCAGGGGGCTGGTTTGATGGCTACGCCTTC. Amino acids: CASSSKSGGWFDGYAF.

At least ten counts were recorded for this clonotype. The rearrangement links TRBV6-2 or TRBV6-3 to TRBJ2-3; TRBD2 matches 9 bases. J lost 6 bases, V lost 2 bases, and 6 bases had no gene match. Germline CDR1 is MNHEY and CDR2 is SVGEGT. The CDR3 is 15 amino acids. CDR3 protein: CASSYGREGRDTQYF. The CDR3, as DNA: TGTGCCAGCAGTTACGGGCGGGAGGGCCGCGATACGCAGTATTTT.

This clonotype showed up many times. The chain has TRBV28 and TRBJ2-1; 12 nucleotides match TRBD1. The CDR3 is 16 residues long. Germline V gene lookup returns CDR1 MDHEN and CDR2 SYDVKM. The J segment lost 6 bases and the V segment lost 4 bases, leaving 7 bases of the junction unmatched. The CDR3 DNA is TGTGCCAGCAGTTCCCTGGGACAGGGGGCCCTCAATGAGCAGTTCTTC. Encoded protein: CASSSLGQGALNEQFF.

Many counts were recorded for this clonotype. The V gene is TRBV7-9, the J gene TRBJ2-1, with TRBD2 as a possible D gene (5 bases). Germline V gene data show CDR1 as SEHNR and CDR2 as FQNEAQ (reference sequence). This CDR3 is built from 14 residues. The germline V and J ends were trimmed by 4 bases and 4 bases, with 11 bases remaining between them. CDR3 amino acids: CASSSTGSYNEQFF. The CDR3 DNA reads TGTGCCAGCAGCTCGACGGGATCATACAATGAGCAGTTCTTC.

This clonotype occurred a few times. In DNA, the CDR3 is TGCGCCAGCAGCCAAGAAGGGGAAATCTCGGCTTTCTTT. Its translation is CASSQEGEISAFF. The chain couples TRBV4-1 to TRBJ1-1, with a weak D call TRBD1 (5 bases). V lost 0 bases and J 11 bases, leaving 13 bases between the germline ends. Germline assignment: CDR1 MGHRA and CDR2 YSYEKL. The CDR3 has 13 amino acids.

This clonotype occurred many times. The chain is built from TRBV19 and TRBJ2-7, with 8 bases identical to TRBD2. Trimming at V came to 6 bases and at J to 3 bases, leaving 4 bases not matched to a gene. The germline V gene encodes CDR1 LNHDA and CDR2 SQIVND (reference sequence). The CDR3 loop spans 13 amino acids. The DNA for the CDR3 is TGTGCCAGTAGCCGCCGGGAGGGCTACGAGCAGTACTTC. It yields the protein CASSRREGYEQYF.

At least ten counts were recorded for this clonotype. This chain uses TRBV30 with TRBJ1-1; no reliable D call. CDR1 GTSNPN and CDR2 SVGIG come from the germline V gene (reference sequence). Trimming cost V 1 base and J 4 bases, with 13 bases left between them. This CDR3 is built from 14 residues. The CDR3 bases are TGTGCCTGGAGTGCCCGGGTTCGCGGCACTGAAGCTTTCTTT. Its protein is CAWSARVRGTEAFF.

The J gene is TRBJ1-1, the V gene TRBV19, with D perhaps matching TRBD1 (6 bases). Germline V gives CDR1 LNHDA, CDR2 SQIVND (reference sequence). The CDR3 consists of 16 residues. V shed 7 bases and J shed 0 bases, with 18 bases lying between them. CDR3 residues: CASIDFRGAMNTEAFF. The CDR3 DNA reads as TGTGCCAGTATCGACTTCAGGGGCGCAATGAACACTGAAGCTTTCTTT.

This clonotype has at least ten counts. The J gene is TRBJ2-2, the V gene TRBV6-1; D gene ambiguous. Between the trimmed V and J ends, which lost 10 bases and 2 bases, there was a span of 11 bases. From germline, CDR1 is MNHNS and CDR2 SASEGT. CDR3 length equals 13 residues. Here the CDR3 reads CATGRANTGELFF. In nucleotides, the CDR3 is TGTGCCACCGGACGGGCAAACACCGGGGAGCTGTTTTTT.

This clonotype was recorded at least ten times. The V call is TRBV20-1, the J call TRBJ2-7, with D perhaps matching TRBD1 or TRBD2 (5 bases each). V lost 3 bases to trimming and J lost 3 bases, with 12 bases between them. Germline lookup yields CDR1 DFQATT and CDR2 SNEGSKA (reference sequence). The CDR3 is made up of 13 amino acids. The CDR3 sequence is CSASLQGRYEQYF. The CDR3 bases are TGCAGTGCTAGTTTGCAGGGACGCTACGAGCAGTACTTC.

The sample holds a few counts of this clonotype. Since a much larger clone is just one base distant, this may be a read error. The chain is built from TRBV6-5 and TRBJ1-2; D is unresolved. The CDR3 runs 16 residues. V lost 1 base, J lost 8 bases, and 20 bases lay in between. Germline lookup yields CDR1 MNHEY and CDR2 SVGAGI. The CDR3 nucleotides are TGTGCCAGCAGTTACTTGTCCGGGGAGTATGGTGAAGGCTACACCTTC. It specifies CASSYLSGEYGEGYTF.

The count of this clonotype is one. The chain uses TRBV12-3 or TRBV12-4 and TRBJ2-5; 13 nucleotides agree with TRBD2. The ends lost 5 bases at V and 2 bases at J; junction bases unmatched: 2. The CDR3 runs 15 residues. CDR3 in amino acids: CASSAGLAGQETQYF. The CDR3 bases are TGTGCCAGCAGTGCGGGACTAGCGGGACAAGAGACCCAGTACTTC.

This clonotype was observed many times. The V and J genes are TRBV28 and TRBJ2-5; TRBD2 is a possible D gene (6 bases). The germline V gene encodes CDR1 MDHEN and CDR2 SYDVKM. The ends were cut back, 4 bases at V and 1 base at J, with 10 bases in the middle. The CDR3 extends over 14 amino acids. As DNA, the CDR3 is TGTGCCAGCAGTTCTCCGGGACTCCAAGAGACCCAGTACTTC. It encodes CASSSPGLQETQYF.

About this clonotype: The CDR3 end shows no conserved phenylalanine or tryptophan, and so a read error is likely. The chain is built from TRBV6-2 or TRBV6-3 and TRBJ2-3; maybe TRBD1 (5 bases). From germline, CDR1 is MNHEY and CDR2 SVGEGT. Trimming shortened V by 5 bases and J by 0 bases, and 9 bases separated the two germline ends. The CDR3 loop spans 14 amino acids. CDR3 residues: CASSEQASTDTQYL. The CDR3 DNA reads TGTGCCAGCAGTGAACAGGCTAGCACAGATACGCAGTATTTG.

This clonotype showed up many times. CDR3 bases: TGTGCCAGCAGTTACTCGCCTGGTGGGTTTCGTAGAAATGAGCAGTTCTTC. This codes for CASSYSPGGFRRNEQFF. The V gene is TRBV6-6, the J gene TRBJ2-1; D is undetermined. Germline V gene sequence: CDR1 MNHNY, CDR2 SVGAGI (reference sequence). The CDR3 has 17 residues. With 0 bases removed from V and 7 bases from J, the gap between germline ends came to 19 bases.